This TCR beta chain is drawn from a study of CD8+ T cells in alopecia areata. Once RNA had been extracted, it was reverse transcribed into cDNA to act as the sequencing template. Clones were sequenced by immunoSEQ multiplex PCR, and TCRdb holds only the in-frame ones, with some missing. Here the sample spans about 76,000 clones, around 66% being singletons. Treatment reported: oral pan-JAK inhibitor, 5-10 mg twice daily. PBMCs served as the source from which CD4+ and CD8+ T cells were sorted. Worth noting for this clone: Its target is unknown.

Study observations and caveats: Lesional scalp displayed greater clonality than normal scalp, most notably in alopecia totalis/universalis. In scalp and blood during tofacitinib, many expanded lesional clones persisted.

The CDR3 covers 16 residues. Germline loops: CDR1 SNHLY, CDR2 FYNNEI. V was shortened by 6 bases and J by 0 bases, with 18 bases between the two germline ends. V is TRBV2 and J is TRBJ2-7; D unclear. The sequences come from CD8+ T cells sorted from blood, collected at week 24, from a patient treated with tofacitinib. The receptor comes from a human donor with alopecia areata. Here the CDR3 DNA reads TGTGCCAGCAGGGGCCTCGAGGAGAACAGCTCCTACGAGCAGTACTTC. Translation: CASRGLEENSSYEQYF.